This TCR beta chain was sequenced in a study of CD8+ T cells in alopecia areata. Extraction of RNA preceded its reverse transcription into cDNA, which served as the sequencing template. The repertoire was sequenced with immunoSEQ multiplex PCR; TCRdb's copy has only in-frame clones and lacks some. Of 200,000 to 250,000 clones listed, 50% to 60% are singletons. Documented treatment: oral pan-JAK inhibitor, 5-10 mg twice daily. This clone occurred many times. Sequencing was performed on CD4+ T cells sorted from blood, taken at week 4, from a patient treated with tofacitinib. This receptor was taken from a human donor with alopecia areata.

The CDR3 coding sequence is TGTGCCACAGGACAGGTGGGGGACATTCAGTACTTC. Residues: CATGQVGDIQYF. The chain has TRBV6-5 and TRBJ2-4; TRBD1 aligns across 7 bases. Germline CDR1 reads MNHEY; CDR2 reads SVGAGI. The CDR3 consists of 12 residues. J was trimmed by 8 bases and V by 10 bases; bases with no gene match: 8.